This TCR beta chain was profiled in a study of early T cells in non-severe SARS-CoV-2 infection. As for the study in general: Whole-blood bulk RNA, unsorted, was sequenced, and chains were unpaired.

The CDR3 runs 16 residues. Germline loops: CDR1 SGDLS, CDR2 YYNGEE. J gave up 6 bases and V 4 bases, and 9 bases lay outside the gene matches. A single count supports this clonotype. Individual cDNA molecules received unique molecular identifiers during library preparation. TCRdb processed the 5' RACE reads anew with MiXCR; each CDR3 protein has one entry. The sample carries tens of thousands of distinct CDR3 sequences, roughly 4.5% recorded once. The receptor's source is an adult who was a healthcare worker with PCR-confirmed SARS-CoV-2 infection or an uninfected control (not recorded which). The chain uses TRBV9 and TRBJ2-3; 12 bases agree with TRBD2. The sequencing input was whole blood. The CDR3 here is CASSLTSGGRWDTQYF. The DNA of the CDR3 is TGTGCCAGCAGCCTTACTAGCGGGGGGAGATGGGATACGCAGTATTTT.